The 10 T cell receptor beta chains in this list originate from one sample, sequenced in a study of T-cell reconstitution after alpha-beta-depleted transplantation in children. Researchers prepared the TCRbeta library using unique molecular identifiers, the study reports. Each CDR3 protein is one row after TCRdb ran MiXCR on the PCR reads. The table has roughly 490,000 distinct CDR3 sequences, more than 9.5% seen once. The source material was PBMCs, mostly from graft donor cells, sampled 180 days after TCRalphabeta/CD19-depleted stem cell transplant. The receptor set was obtained from a female patient aged 2 to 10 who had a stem cell transplant for aplastic anemia, so the T cells may come from the graft donor.

The table lists this clonotype with many counts. The V and J genes are TRBV7-3 and TRBJ2-7, with 7 nucleotides matching TRBD1. Trimming cost V 5 bases and J 3 bases; bases outside gene matches: 4. Germline CDR1 and CDR2: SGHTA and FQGTGA. This CDR3 contains 13 residues. This CDR3 is CASSRGGNYEQYF. CDR3 bases: TGTGCCAGCAGCCGAGGGGGCAACTACGAGCAGTACTTC.

CDR3 sequence reads: CASSLQQYIRWHEQYF. CDR3 nucleotide sequence: TGTGCCAGCAGTTTACAGCAGTATATTCGTTGGCACGAGCAGTACTTC. V gene TRBV28 combines with J gene TRBJ2-7; D is unclear. The CDR3 runs to 16 residues. Germline CDR1 MDHEN, CDR2 SYDVKM. Trimming stripped 2 bases from V and 5 bases from J, with 19 bases between. The full variable domain, its missing parts supplied by reference TRBV28 and TRBJ2-7, is DVKVTQSSRYLVKRTGEKVFLECVQDMDHENMFWYRQDPGLGLRLIYFSYDVKMKEKGDIPEGYSVSREKKERFSLILESASTNQTSMYLCASSLQQYIRWHEQYFGPGTRLTVT.

This clonotype was recorded a few times. The chain combines TRBV6-1 with TRBJ1-2; 8 nucleotides line up with TRBD1. Trimming took 6 bases from V and 3 from J; bases not matched to a gene: 6. Germline assignment: CDR1 MNHNS and CDR2 SASEGT. The CDR3 has 14 amino acids. This CDR3 reads CASRRQGKDYGYTF. The DNA of the CDR3 is TGTGCCAGCAGAAGACAGGGGAAGGACTATGGCTACACCTTC.

J is TRBJ2-1 and V is TRBV27, with D unclear. CDR1 and CDR2 from the germline V gene are MNHEY and SMNVEV (reference sequence). V lost 8 bases and J lost 4, with 12 bases in between. The CDR3 has 13 residues. CDR3 bases: TGTGCCAGCCGGCTTACGCCATACAATGAGCAGTTCTTC. It codes for CASRLTPYNEQFF.

This clonotype was detected only a few times. The chain joins TRBV27 to TRBJ1-1; maybe TRBD1 (5 bases). This CDR3 region has 13 residues. Trimming removed 2 bases from V and 4 bases from J, with 8 bases in between. CDR1 is MNHEY and CDR2 is SMNVEV in the germline V gene (reference sequence). The CDR3 spells CASSLQGATEAFF. CDR3 nucleotide sequence: TGTGCCAGCAGTTTACAGGGTGCCACTGAAGCTTTCTTT.

The chain carries TRBV18 and TRBJ2-3; 8 bases map to TRBD2. V lost 9 bases and J lost 1; bases outside the gene matches: 30. The CDR3 has 22 amino acids. The germline CDR1 and CDR2 sequences are KGHSH and LQKENI. CDR3 region: CASPTTGTSWFPSSGGTDTQYF. Written as DNA, the CDR3 is TGTGCCAGTCCTACCACGGGGACTAGTTGGTTCCCATCCAGCGGGGGCACAGATACGCAGTATTTT.

This clonotype was counted at least ten times. The CDR3 nucleotides read TGTGCCAGCAGTTTAGGCAGGGGATCGAGGAACATTCAGTACTTC. Translating it yields CASSLGRGSRNIQYF. The chain recombines TRBV12-3 or TRBV12-4 with TRBJ2-4; tentative D call: TRBD1 (6 bases). With 1 base removed from V and 7 bases from J, the gap between germline ends came to 14 bases. The CDR3 sequence is 15 residues long.

The chain uses TRBV14 and TRBJ2-3; possibly TRBD1 for D (6 bases). Germline lookup yields CDR1 SGHDN and CDR2 FVKESK. V shed 4 bases and J shed 2 bases, with 16 bases lying between them. The CDR3 is 16 amino acids. The CDR3: CASSRWDTTPTDTQYF. For the CDR3, the DNA is TGTGCCAGCAGCCGTTGGGACACCACACCCACAGATACGCAGTATTTT. Combining the CDR3 with reference TRBV14 and TRBJ2-3 gives the whole variable domain EAGVTQFPSHSVIEKGQTVTLRCDPISGHDNLYWYRRVMGKEIKFLLHFVKESKQDESGMPNNRFLAERTGGTYSTLKVQPAELEDSGVYFCASSRWDTTPTDTQYFGPGTRLTVL.

The rearrangement uses TRBV10-3 and TRBJ2-1, with 8 bases identical to TRBD2. J gave up 0 bases and V 4 bases, and 5 bases lay outside the gene matches. The CDR3 length is 16 residues. Germline CDR1 and CDR2: ENHRY and SYGVKD. This chain's CDR3 is CAISGKREPSYNEQFF. The CDR3 nucleotides are TGTGCCATCAGTGGGAAGCGGGAGCCCTCCTACAATGAGCAGTTCTTC.

This clonotype has ten or more counts. V usage is TRBV10-3 and J usage is TRBJ1-2, with TRBD1 as a possible D gene (5 bases). CDR1 is ENHRY, CDR2 SYGVKD, per germline. This CDR3 spans 12 amino acids. Trimming took off 5 bases at V and 6 bases at J, with 10 bases between the two ends. CDR3 DNA: TGTGCCATCAGTTACCAGGACAATGGCTACACCTTC. Amino acids: CAISYQDNGYTF.